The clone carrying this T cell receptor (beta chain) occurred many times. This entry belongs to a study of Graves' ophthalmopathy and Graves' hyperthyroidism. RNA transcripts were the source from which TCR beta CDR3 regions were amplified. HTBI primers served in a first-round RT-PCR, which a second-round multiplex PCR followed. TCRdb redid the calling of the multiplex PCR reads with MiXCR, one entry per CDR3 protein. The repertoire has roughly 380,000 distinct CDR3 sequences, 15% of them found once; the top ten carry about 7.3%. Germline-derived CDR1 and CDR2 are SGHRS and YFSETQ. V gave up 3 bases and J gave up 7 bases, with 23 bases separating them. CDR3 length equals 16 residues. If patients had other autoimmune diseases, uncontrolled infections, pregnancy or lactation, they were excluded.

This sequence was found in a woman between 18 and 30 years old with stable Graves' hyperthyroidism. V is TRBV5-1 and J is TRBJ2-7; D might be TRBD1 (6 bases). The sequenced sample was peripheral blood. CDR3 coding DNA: TGCGCCAGCAGCTCCCTACGGGGACACCTCCGTGAGGAGCAGTACTTC. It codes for CASSSLRGHLREEQYF.